This TCR beta chain appears in the sequencing data of a study of patients and donors after allogeneic stem cell transplantation. CDR1 and CDR2 from the germline V gene are SGHDN and FVKESK. This CDR3 region has 17 residues. The junction had 3 bases not matched to a gene; V was cut back by 1 base and J by 0 bases. In its sample, this clonotype was seen a few times. Each CDR3 protein gets one entry after TCRdb re-called the RT-PCR reads with MiXCR. The sample carries about 72,000 distinct CDR3 sequences, around 27% recorded once. This TCR came from a human donor who was either an allogeneic HSCT recipient or a stem cell or donor lymphocyte infusion donor (not recorded which). It is not recorded whose cells these are; they may come from a transplant donor. The rearrangement links TRBV14 to TRBJ2-3, with 11 bases fitting TRBD2. Sequencing input: blood, either unsorted or a sorted T cell fraction (not recorded which). CDR3 sequence: CASSQVLAGGSTDTQYF. The CDR3 DNA reads TGTGCCAGCAGCCAAGTCCTAGCGGGAGGAAGCACAGATACGCAGTATTTT.